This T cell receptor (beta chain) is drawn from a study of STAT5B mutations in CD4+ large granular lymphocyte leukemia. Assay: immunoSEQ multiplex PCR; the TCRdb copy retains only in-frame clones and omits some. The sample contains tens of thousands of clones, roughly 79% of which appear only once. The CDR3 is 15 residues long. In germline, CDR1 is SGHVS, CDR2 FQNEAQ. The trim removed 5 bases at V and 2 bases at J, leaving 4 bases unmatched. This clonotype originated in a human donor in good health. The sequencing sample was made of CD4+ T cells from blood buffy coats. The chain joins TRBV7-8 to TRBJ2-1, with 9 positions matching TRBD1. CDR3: CASSATGGAYNEQFF. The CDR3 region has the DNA TGTGCCAGCAGCGCCACAGGGGGCGCCTACAATGAGCAGTTCTTC.